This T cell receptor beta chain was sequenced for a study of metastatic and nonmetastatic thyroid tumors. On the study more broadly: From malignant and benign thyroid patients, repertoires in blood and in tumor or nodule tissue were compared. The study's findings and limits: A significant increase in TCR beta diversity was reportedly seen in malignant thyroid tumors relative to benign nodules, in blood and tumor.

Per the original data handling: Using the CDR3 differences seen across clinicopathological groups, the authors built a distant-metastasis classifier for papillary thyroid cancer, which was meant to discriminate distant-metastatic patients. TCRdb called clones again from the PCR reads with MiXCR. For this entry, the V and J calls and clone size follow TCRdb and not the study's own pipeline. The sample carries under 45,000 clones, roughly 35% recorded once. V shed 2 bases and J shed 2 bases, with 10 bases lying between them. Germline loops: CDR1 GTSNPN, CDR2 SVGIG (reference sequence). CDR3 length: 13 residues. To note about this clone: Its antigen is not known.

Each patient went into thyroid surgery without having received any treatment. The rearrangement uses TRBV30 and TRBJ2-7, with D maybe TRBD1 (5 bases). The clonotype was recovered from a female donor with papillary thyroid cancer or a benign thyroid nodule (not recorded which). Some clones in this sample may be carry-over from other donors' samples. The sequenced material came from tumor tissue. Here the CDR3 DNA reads TGTGCCTGGAGTCCAGGGCCCCCCTACGAGCAGTACTTC. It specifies CAWSPGPPYEQYF.